These 8 T cell receptor beta chains were sequenced from one sample in a study of cytomegalovirus exposure and HLA in healthy donors. PCR involved 60 Vbeta and 13 Jbeta primers. Generated by immunoSEQ multiplex PCR, the TCRdb table keeps only in-frame clones and is missing some. The sample holds 100,000 to 150,000 clones, less than 85% seen once. Material: PBMCs. The receptors here all came from a female donor in good health and CMV-seronegative.

This clone was recorded once. A read error may produce the germline difference seen at one junction end. Other DNA sequences from this sample encode an identical CDR3 as well. The chain uses TRBV5-1 and TRBJ2-2; 10 bases fit TRBD2. CDR1 and CDR2 (germline): SGHRS, YFSETQ. The CDR3 extends over 16 amino acids. The CDR3 spells CASSLGLAGATGELFF. The CDR3 bases are TGCGCCAGCAGTTTGGGCCTAGCGGGGGCGACCGGGGAGCTGTTTTTT.

The V and J genes are TRBV6-4 and TRBJ2-1; 8 bases are a match to TRBD2. Germline V gene data show CDR1 as MRHNA and CDR2 as SNTAGT. The CDR3 runs to 16 residues. V lost 3 bases, J lost 3 bases, and 7 bases stayed unmatched. CDR3 coding DNA: TGTGCCAGCAGTGAACGGCTAGCGGGCAGCTACAATGAGCAGTTCTTC. This translates into CASSERLAGSYNEQFF.

The chain links TRBV28 to TRBJ2-1, with D perhaps TRBD2 (6 bases). The germline V gene encodes CDR1 MDHEN and CDR2 SYDVKM. This CDR3 is built from 16 residues. The germline V and J ends were trimmed by 5 bases and 0 bases, with 14 bases remaining between them. The CDR3 region is CASSPASVLSYNEQFF. In DNA form, the CDR3 reads TGTGCCAGCAGTCCCGCTAGCGTACTCTCCTACAATGAGCAGTTCTTC.

This clone was seen only once. The rearrangement links TRBV4-1 to TRBJ1-4; D gene unclear. The CDR3 spans 17 residues. Germline assignment: CDR1 MGHRA and CDR2 YSYEKL. Deletions cut 1 base from V and 0 bases from J, with 12 bases between. In nucleotides, the CDR3 is TGCGCCAGCAGCCAAGGGTGGAGACGTCCAACTAATGAAAAACTGTTTTTT. Protein sequence: CASSQGWRRPTNEKLFF.

The rearrangement uses TRBV6-1 and TRBJ2-1, with D perhaps TRBD2 (6 bases). Trimming pared 7 bases from V and 6 bases from J, leaving 16 bases between. Germline assignment: CDR1 MNHNS and CDR2 SASEGT. This CDR3 spans 14 amino acids. The DNA for the CDR3 is TGTGCCAGCATCTGGGGGGTAGGTTCCAATGAGCAGTTCTTC. As protein: CASIWGVGSNEQFF.

This clone has just a few counts. This CDR3 reads CASSFQGGEVAGELFF. CDR3 nucleotide sequence: TGCGCCAGCAGCTTTCAAGGAGGAGAGGTAGCCGGGGAGCTGTTTTTT. V usage is TRBV5-1 and J usage is TRBJ2-2; a possible D gene is TRBD2 (5 bases). Germline loops: CDR1 SGHRS, CDR2 YFSETQ. V was shortened by 2 bases and J by 6 bases, with 17 bases between the two germline ends. This CDR3 is built from 16 residues. Based on the CDR3 plus reference TRBV5-1 and TRBJ2-2, the full variable domain is KAGVTQTPRYLIKTRGQQVTLSCSPISGHRSVSWYQQTPGQGLQFLFEYFSETQRNKGNFPGRFSGRQFSNSRSEMNVSTLELGDSALYLCASSFQGGEVAGELFFGEGSRLTVL.

V usage is TRBV5-4 and J usage is TRBJ2-5; D gene ambiguous. The CDR3 consists of 16 residues. Between the trimmed V and J ends, which lost 0 bases and 5 bases, there was a span of 17 bases. Per the germline V gene, CDR1 is SGHNT and CDR2 is YYREEE (reference sequence). Here the CDR3 reads CASSLEASGLSETQYF. CDR3 DNA sequence: TGTGCCAGCAGCTTGGAGGCTAGTGGGTTGTCGGAGACCCAGTACTTC.

V and J are TRBV6-1 and TRBJ2-1; D may be TRBD1 (5 bases). This CDR3 is built from 15 residues. V lost 1 base to trimming and J lost 3 bases, with 10 bases between them. The germline V gene has CDR1 MNHNS and CDR2 SASEGT. The CDR3 here is CASSEVADSYNEQFF. CDR3 DNA sequence: TGTGCCAGCAGTGAAGTCGCCGACAGCTACAATGAGCAGTTCTTC.